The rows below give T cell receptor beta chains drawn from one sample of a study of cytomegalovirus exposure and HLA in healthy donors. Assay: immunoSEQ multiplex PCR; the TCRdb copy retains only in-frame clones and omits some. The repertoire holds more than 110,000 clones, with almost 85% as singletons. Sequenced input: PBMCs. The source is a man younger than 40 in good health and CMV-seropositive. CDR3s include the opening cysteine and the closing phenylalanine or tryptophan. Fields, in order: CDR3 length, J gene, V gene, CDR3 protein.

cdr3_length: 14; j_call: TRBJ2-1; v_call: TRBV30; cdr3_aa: CAWSVLAGANEQFF
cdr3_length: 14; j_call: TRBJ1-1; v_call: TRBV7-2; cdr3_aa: CASSSRQWRTEAFF
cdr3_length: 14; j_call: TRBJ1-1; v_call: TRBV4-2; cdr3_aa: CASSHRRGGTEAFF
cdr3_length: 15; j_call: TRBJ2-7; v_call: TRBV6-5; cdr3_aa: CASSPTLAGTDEQYF
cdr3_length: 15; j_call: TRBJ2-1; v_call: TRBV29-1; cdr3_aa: CSVPLKTGVWNEQFF
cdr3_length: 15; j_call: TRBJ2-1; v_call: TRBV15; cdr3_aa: CATSTTSGDYNEQFF
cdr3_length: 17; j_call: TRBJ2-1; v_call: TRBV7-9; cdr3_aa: CASSLEVSASGGNEQFF
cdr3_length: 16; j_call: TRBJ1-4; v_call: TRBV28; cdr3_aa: CASSLNSGSRGEKLFF
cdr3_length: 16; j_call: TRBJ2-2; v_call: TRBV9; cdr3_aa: CASGTSGIRNTGELFF
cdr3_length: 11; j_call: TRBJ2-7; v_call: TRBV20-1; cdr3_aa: CSARIERAQYF
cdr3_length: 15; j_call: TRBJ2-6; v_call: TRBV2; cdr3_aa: CASSLRLSGANVLTF
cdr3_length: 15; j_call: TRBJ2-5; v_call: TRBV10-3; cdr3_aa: CAISTTGTSIETQYF
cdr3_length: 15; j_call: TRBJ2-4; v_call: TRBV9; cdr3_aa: CASTHGGNPKNIQYF
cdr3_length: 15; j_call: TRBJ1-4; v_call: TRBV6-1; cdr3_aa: CASSGQGRGNEKLFF
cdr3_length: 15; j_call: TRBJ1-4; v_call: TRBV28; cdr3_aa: CASSSQGAGGEKLFF
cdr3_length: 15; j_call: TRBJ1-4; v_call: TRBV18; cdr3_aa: CASSPLGQGDEKLFF
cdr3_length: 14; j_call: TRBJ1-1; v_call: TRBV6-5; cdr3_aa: CASSYWQSNTEAFF
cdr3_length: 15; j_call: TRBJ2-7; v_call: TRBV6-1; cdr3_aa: CASRTTQGLSYEQYF
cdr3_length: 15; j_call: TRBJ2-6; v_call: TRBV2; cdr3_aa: CASSPGESGANVLTF
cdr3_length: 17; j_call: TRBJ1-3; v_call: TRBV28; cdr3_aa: CASSAPRDISPRNTIYF
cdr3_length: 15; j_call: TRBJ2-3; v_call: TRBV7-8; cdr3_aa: CASSRPGLATDTQYF
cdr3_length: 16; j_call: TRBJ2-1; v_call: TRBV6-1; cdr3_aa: CASSAASGAPYNEQFF
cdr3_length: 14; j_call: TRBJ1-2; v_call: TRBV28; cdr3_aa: CASSLTDQGVGYTF
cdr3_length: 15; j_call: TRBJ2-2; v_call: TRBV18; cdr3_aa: CASSPRGTNTGELFF
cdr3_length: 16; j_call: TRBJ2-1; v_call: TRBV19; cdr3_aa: CASSQPGQGADNEQFF
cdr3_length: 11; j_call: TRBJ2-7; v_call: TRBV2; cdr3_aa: CASSWRGEQYF
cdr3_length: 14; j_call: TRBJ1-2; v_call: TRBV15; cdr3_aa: CATSSLRNPLSYTF
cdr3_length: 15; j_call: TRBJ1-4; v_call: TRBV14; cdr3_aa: CASSQAWGANEKLFF
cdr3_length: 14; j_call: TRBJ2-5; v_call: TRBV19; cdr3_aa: CASGGRGNLETQYF
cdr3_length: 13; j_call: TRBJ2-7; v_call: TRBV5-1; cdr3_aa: CASSLTGGGEQYF
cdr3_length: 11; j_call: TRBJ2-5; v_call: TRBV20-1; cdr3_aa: CSARLRETQYF
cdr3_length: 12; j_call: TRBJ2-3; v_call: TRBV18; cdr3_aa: CASSPETDTQYF
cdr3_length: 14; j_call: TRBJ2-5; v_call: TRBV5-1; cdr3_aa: CASSLAPGEETQYF
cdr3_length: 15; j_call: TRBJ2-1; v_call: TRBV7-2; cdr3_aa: CASSLGSTIFNEQFF
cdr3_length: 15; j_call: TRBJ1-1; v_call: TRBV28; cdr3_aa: CASSSATTGNTEAFF
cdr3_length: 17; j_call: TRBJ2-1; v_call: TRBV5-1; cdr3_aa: CASSSTSGTRIYNEQFF
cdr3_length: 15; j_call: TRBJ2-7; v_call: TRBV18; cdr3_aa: CASSSGLAGGYEQYF
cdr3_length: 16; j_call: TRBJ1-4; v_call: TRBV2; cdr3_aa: CASSSELGAVGEKLFF
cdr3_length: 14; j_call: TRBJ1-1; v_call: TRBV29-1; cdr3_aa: CSVARQSDPTEAFF
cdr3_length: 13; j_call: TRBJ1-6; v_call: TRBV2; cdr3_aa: CASSEQGRSPLHF
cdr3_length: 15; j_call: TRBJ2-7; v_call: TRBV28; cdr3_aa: CASSLVASLGVEQYF
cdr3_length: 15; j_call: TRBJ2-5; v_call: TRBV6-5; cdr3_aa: CASSYSRGLGETQYF
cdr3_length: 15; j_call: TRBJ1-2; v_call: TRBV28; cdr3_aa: CASSSPPGQTYGYTF
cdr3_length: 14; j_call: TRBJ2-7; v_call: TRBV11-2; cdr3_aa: CASSWDRDGYEQYF
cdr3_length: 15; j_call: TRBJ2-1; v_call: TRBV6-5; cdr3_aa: CASSYPGGGSYEQFF
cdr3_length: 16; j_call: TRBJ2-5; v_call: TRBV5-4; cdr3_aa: CASSLFTSGSGETQYF
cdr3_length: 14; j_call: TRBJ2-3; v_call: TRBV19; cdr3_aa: CASSITSGADTQYF
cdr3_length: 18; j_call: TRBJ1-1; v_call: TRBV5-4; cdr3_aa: CASSLGREKGVMNTEAFF
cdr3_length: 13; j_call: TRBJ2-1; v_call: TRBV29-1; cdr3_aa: CSVATSGGNEQFF
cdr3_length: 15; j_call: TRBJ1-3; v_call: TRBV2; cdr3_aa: CASSEEGFSGNTIYF
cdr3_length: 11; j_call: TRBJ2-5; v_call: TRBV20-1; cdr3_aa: CSARVGETQYF
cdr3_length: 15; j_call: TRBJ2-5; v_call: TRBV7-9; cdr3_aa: CASSFLQGAQEIQYF
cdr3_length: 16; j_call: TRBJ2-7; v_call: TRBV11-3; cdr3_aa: CASSSPPASGRYEQYF
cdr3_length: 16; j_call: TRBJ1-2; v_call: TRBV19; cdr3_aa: CASSLPSRGRGYGYTF
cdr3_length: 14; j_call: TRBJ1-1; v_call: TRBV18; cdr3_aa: CASTSGSTNTEAFF
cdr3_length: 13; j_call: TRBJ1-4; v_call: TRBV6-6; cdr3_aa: CASSTGTIEKLFF
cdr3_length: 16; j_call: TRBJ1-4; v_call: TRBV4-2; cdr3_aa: CASSLRDRGNNEKLFF
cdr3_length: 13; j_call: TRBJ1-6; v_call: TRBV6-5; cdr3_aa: CASTSLNNSPLHF
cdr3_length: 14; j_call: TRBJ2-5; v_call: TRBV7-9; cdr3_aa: CASSLEVQGQTQYF
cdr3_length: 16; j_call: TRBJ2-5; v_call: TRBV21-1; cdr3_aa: CASRFVGGGLGETQYF